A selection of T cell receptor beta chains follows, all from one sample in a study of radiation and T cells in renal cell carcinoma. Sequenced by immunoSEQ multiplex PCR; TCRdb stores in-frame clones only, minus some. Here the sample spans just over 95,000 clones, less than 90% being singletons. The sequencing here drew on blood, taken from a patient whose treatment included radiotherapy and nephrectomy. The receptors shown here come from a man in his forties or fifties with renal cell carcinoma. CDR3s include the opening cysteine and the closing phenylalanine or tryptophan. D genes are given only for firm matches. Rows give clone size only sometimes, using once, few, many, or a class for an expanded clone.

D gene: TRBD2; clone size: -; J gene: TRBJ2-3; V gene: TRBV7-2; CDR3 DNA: TGTGCCAGCAGCTCTACCAGCGGGGGGGCAGGCACAGATACGCAGTATTTT; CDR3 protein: CASSSTSGGAGTDTQYF
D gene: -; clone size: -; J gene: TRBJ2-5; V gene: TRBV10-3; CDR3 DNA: TGTGCCATCAGTACCAGCTTAGACACCGGCGAGACCCAGTACTTC; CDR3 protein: CAISTSLDTGETQYF
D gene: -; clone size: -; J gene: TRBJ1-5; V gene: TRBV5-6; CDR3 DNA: TGTGCCAGCAGCTTGGGATGGGGAGATCAGCCCCAGCATTTT; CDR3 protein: CASSLGWGDQPQHF
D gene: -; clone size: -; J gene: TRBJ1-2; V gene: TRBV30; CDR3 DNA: TGTGCCTGGACTGAGGGGAGGGCAAACTATGGCTACACCTTC; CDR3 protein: CAWTEGRANYGYTF
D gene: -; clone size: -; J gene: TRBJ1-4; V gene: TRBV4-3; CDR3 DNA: TGCGCCAGCAGCCAAGATGTGCGGTTTGCCCAAAAACTGTTTTTT; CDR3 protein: CASSQDVRFAQKLFF
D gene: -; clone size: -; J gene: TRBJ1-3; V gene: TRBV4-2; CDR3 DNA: TGTGCCAGCAGCCAAGATCTCACGTTCTCTGGAAACACCATATATTTT; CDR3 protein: CASSQDLTFSGNTIYF
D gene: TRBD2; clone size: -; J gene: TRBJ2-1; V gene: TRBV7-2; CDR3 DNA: TGTGCCAGCAGCCCTCCCGGGACGCGGGGGGGTGAGCAGTTCTTC; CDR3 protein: CASSPPGTRGGEQFF
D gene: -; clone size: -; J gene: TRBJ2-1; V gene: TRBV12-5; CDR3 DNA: TGTGCTAGTGGTTTGGGGAGCGGCGCGTCTGGTGAGCAGTTCTTC; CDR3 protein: CASGLGSGASGEQFF
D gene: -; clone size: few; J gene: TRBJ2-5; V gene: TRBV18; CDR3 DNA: TGTGCCAGCTCACTGGGGACGGGGGCCCAAGAGACCCAGTACTTC; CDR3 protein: CASSLGTGAQETQYF
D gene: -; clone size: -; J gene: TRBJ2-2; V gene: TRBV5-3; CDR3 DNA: TGTGCCAGAAGTTCCGACGACAGTACCGGGGAGCTGTTTTTT; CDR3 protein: CARSSDDSTGELFF
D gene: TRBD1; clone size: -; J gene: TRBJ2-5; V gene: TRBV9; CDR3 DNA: TGTGCCAGCAGCGCTCGGACAGGGTCGGAGACCCAGTACTTC; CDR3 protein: CASSARTGSETQYF
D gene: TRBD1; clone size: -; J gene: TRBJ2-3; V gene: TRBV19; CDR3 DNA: TGTGCCAGTAGTATAGTGACAGGGGGCACAGATACGCAGTATTTT; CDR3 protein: CASSIVTGGTDTQYF
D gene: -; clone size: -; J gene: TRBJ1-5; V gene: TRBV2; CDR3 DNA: TGTGCCAGCAGTGAAGGATGGAGGGGGTTAGTCAATCAGCCCCAGCATTTT; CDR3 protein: CASSEGWRGLVNQPQHF
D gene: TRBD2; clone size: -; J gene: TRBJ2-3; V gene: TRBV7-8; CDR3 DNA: TGTGCCAGCAGCGTGAGCGGGAGAGATACGCAGTATTTT; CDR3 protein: CASSVSGRDTQYF
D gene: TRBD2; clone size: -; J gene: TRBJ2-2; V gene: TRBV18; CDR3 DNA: TGTGCCAGCTCACCACGTCGGGGGGACACCGGGGAGCTGTTTTTT; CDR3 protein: CASSPRRGDTGELFF
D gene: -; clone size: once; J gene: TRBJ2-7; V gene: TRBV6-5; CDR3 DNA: TGTGCCAGCACTTCAAGGGACTACGAGCAGTACTTC; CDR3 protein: CASTSRDYEQYF
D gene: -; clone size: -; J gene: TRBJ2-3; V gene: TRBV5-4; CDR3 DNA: TGTGCCAGTAGACGGGGTTTCGCAGATACGCAGTATTTT; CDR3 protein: CASRRGFADTQYF
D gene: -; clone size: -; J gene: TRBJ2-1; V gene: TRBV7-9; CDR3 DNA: TGTGCCAGCAGTCTAGACGACTTCTCCTACAATGAGCAGTTCTTC; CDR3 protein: CASSLDDFSYNEQFF
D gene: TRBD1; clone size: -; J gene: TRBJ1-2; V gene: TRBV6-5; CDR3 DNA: TGTGCCAGCAGTGCCGTGGGACAGGGTTCCTTTGGCTACACCTTC; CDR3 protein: CASSAVGQGSFGYTF
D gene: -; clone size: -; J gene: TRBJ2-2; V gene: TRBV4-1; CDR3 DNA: TGCGCCAGCAGCCGCATCCCGGGGACCGGGGAGCTGTTTTTT; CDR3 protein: CASSRIPGTGELFF
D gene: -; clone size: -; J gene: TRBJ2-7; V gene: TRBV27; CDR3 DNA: TGTGCCAGCAGTTTGTGGGGCGGAGGCTACGAGCAGTACTTC; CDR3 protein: CASSLWGGGYEQYF
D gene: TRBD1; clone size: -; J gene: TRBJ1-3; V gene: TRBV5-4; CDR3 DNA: TGTGCCAGCAGCCGAGGGGGCTATGGAAACACCATATATTTT; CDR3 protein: CASSRGGYGNTIYF
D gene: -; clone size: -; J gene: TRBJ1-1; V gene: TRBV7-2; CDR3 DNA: TGTGCCAGCAGCTTACTCGCCCTGAACACTGAAGCTTTCTTT; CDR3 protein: CASSLLALNTEAFF
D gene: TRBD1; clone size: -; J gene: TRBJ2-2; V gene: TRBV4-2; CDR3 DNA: TGTGCCAGCAGCCAGGGTCTCACAGGGGGCGCGGACACCGGGGAGCTGTTTTTT; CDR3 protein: CASSQGLTGGADTGELFF
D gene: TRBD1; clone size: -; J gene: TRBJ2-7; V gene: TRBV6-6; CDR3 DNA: TGTGCCAGCAGCTGGGACAGTCCAGGGACCTACGAGCAGTACTTC; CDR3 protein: CASSWDSPGTYEQYF
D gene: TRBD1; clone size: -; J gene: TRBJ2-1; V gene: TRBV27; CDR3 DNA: TGTGCCAGCAGCAAACCGACAGGGAACAATGAGCAGTTCTTC; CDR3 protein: CASSKPTGNNEQFF
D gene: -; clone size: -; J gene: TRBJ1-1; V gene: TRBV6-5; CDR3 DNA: TGTGCCAGCAGTTACCAGGGTGGTGAAGCTTTCTTT; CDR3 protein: CASSYQGGEAFF
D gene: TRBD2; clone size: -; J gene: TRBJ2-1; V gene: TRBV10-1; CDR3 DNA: TGCGCCAGCAGTGAGTCGTTTGGTGTTCGGGGGGGCATAGCGGGGACTTACAATGAGCAGTTCTTC; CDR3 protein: CASSESFGVRGGIAGTYNEQFF
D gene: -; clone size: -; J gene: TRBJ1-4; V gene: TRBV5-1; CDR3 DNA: TGCGCCAGCAGCCGGGACTACGACGGTGAAAAACTGTTTTTT; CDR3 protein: CASSRDYDGEKLFF
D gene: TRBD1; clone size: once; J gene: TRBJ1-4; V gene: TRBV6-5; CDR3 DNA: TGTGCCAGCAGTTCGACAGGGGGTTTAGGTGAAAAACTGTTTTTT; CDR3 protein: CASSSTGGLGEKLFF
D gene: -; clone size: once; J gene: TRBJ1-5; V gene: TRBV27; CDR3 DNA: TGTGCCAGCAGTTGGACGGCGATCAGCAATCAGCCCCAGCATTTT; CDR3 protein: CASSWTAISNQPQHF
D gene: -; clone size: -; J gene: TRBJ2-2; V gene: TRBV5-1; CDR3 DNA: TGCGCCAGCAGCTTGCTTGAGTGGTCCACCGGGGAGCTGTTTTTT; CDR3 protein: CASSLLEWSTGELFF
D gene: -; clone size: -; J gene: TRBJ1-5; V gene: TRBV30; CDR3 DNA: TGTGCCTGGAGTGTACTAGAAGGTAGATATCAGCCCCAGCATTTT; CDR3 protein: CAWSVLEGRYQPQHF
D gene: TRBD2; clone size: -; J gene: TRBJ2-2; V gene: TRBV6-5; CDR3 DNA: TGTGCCAGCAGTTGGACAGCGGGAGGGATTTTCGGGGAGCTGTTTTTT; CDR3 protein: CASSWTAGGIFGELFF
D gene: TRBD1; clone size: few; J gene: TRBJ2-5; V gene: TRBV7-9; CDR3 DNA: TGTGCCAGCAGCTTAACCGGGACAGTGAACCAAGAGACCCAGTACTTC; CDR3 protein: CASSLTGTVNQETQYF
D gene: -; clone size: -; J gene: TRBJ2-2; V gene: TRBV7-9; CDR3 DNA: TGTGCCAGCAGCCAGGACCGGTTGGAGCTGTTTTTT; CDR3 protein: CASSQDRLELFF
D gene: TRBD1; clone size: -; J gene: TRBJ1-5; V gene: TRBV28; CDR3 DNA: TGTGCCAGCAGTAAAGGGACAGGCGTGCCCCAGCATTTT; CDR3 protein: CASSKGTGVPQHF
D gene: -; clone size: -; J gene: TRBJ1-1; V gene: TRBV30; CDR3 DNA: TGTGCCTGGAGCGGATCAGGGTATCAAGCTTTCTTT; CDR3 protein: CAWSGSGYQAFF
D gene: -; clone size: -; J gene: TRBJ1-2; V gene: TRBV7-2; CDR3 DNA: TGTGCCAGCAGCTTAGTGGAGGAGTCAGGCTACACCTTC; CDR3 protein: CASSLVEESGYTF
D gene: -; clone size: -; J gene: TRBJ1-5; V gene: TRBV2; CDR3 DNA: TGTGCCAGCAGTGGGCGTGTAAGCAATCAGCCCCAGCATTTT; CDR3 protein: CASSGRVSNQPQHF
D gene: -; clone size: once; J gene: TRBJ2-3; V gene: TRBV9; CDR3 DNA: TGTGCCAGCAGCGTGGGGGGGCCCTCCGATACGCAGTATTTT; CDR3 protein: CASSVGGPSDTQYF
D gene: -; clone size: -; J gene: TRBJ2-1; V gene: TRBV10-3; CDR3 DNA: TGTGCCATCAGTGAATTAGGGCACGATGAGCAGTTCTTC; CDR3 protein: CAISELGHDEQFF
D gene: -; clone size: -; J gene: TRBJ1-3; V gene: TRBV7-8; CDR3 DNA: TGTGCCAGCAGCTTAGCCCAGCGCGGAAACACCATATATTTT; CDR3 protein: CASSLAQRGNTIYF
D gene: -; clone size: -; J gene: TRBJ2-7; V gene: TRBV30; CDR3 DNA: TGTGCCTGGAGTCTAACCTACGAGCAGTACTTC; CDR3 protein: CAWSLTYEQYF
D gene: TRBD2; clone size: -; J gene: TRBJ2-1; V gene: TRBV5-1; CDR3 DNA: TGCGCCAGCAGCTTAGCAGGGAGGGAAGACAATGAGCAGTTCTTC; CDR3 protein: CASSLAGREDNEQFF
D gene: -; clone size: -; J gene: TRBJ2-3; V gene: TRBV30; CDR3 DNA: TGTGCCTGGAGTGTACTCGGCTCAATGGCCGCAAATACGCAGTATTTT; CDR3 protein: CAWSVLGSMAANTQYF
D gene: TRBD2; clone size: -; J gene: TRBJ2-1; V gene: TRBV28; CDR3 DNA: TGTGCCAGCATCCAGCGGGAGCCTTACAATGAGCAGTTCTTC; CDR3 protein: CASIQREPYNEQFF
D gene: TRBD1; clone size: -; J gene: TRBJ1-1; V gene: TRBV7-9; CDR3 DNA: TGTGCCCAATCTGGGACAGGGATTGAAGCTTTCTTT; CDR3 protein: CAQSGTGIEAFF
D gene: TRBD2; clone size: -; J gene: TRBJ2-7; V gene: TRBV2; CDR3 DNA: TGTGCCAGCATTCCCGCCACTGGACTAGCGTTTTCCTACGAGCAGTACTTC; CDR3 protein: CASIPATGLAFSYEQYF
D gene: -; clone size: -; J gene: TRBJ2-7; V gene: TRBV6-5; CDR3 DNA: TGTGCCAGCAGTTACGCTGTAGGATCCTACGAGCAGTACTTC; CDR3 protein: CASSYAVGSYEQYF
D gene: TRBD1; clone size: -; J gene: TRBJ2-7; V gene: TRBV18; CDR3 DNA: TGTGCCAGCTCACCGGGACAGGGGGGGTCCTACGAGCAGTACTTC; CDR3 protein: CASSPGQGGSYEQYF
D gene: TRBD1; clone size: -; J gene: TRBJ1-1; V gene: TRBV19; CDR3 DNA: TGTGCCAGTAGGGGGACAGGGTCTGAAGCTTTCTTT; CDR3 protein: CASRGTGSEAFF
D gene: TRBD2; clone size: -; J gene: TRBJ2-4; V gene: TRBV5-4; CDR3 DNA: TGTGCCAGCAGCTTGGCCGGGGAGGGGCCCGTAGCCAAAAACATTCAGTACTTC; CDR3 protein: CASSLAGEGPVAKNIQYF
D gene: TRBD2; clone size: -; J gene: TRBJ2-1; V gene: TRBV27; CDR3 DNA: TGTGCCAGCAGTCTAGGGACTAGCGGGAGGGGTGAGCAGTTCTTC; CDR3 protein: CASSLGTSGRGEQFF
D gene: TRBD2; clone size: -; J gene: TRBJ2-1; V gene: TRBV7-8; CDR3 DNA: TGTGCCAGCAGCTTTGGACTAGCGGGAGGCCTCTCCTACAATGAGCAGTTCTTC; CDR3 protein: CASSFGLAGGLSYNEQFF
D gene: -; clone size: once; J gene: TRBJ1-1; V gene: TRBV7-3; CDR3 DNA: TGTGCCAGCAGCTTGACAACGAACACTGAAGCTTTCTTT; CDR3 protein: CASSLTTNTEAFF
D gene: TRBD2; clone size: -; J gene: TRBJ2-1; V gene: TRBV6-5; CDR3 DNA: TGTGCCAGCAGCCTGAGCGGGGGGGCCTACAATGAGCAGTTCTTC; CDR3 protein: CASSLSGGAYNEQFF